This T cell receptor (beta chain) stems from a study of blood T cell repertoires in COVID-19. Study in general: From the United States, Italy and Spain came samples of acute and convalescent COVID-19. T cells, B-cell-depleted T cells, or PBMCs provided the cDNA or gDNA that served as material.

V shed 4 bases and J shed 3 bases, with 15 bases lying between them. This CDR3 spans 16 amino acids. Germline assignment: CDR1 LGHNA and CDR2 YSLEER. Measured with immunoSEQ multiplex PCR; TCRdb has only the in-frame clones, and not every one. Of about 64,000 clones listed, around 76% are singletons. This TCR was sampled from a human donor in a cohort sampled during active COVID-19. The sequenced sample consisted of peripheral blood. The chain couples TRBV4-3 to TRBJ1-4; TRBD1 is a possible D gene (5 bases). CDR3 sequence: CASSRSPGGSNEKLFF. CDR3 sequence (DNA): TGCGCCAGCAGCCGCAGCCCGGGGGGATCTAATGAAAAACTGTTTTTT.